This T cell receptor (beta chain) was recovered during a study of blood T cells in healthy people across ages. CDR1 and CDR2 (germline): MNHNS, SASEGT. The CDR3 is 11 amino acids. The V end was cut by 2 bases, the J end by 6 bases, with 2 bases between. For the second PCR, which ran for about 7 to 11 cycles, a sample-barcoded 5' primer and a J-beta primer mix were used. TCRdb ran MiXCR on the 5' RACE reads and lists one entry per CDR3 protein. The profile covers around 1,000,000 distinct CDR3 sequences, with under 30% appearing a single time and around 0.75% taken by the ten largest. This sample was also put to use in a study of T cells of mothers and their children. That study reports: Comparable shaping of TCR recombination output by thymic selection was observed in related and unrelated pairs.

The material sequenced was blood. The chain couples TRBV6-1 to TRBJ1-5; D call uncertain. This clonotype was sampled from a girl between 2 and 10 years old in good health. The CDR3 spells CASSESQPQHF. CDR3 DNA: TGTGCCAGCAGTGAAAGTCAGCCCCAGCATTTT.